The 3 T cell receptor beta chains below all came from one sample that was sequenced in a study of spatial heterogeneity in lung cancer (dated by TCRdb to about 2019). Libraries came from 5' RACE. Sequencing used a NextSeq 500. TCRdb itself trimmed the public reads at Q25 with fastp, ran MiXCR and retained productive beta chains. Each record represents a unique CDR3 protein, reported with the most common genes and DNA among its rows. The sample table holds approximately 12,000 distinct CDR3 sequences, of which around a tenth were seen once. Of the sample, less than 35% falls within the top ten clones. What the time point label conveys for this sample: blood at routine non-recurrence follow-up after resection. This specimen consisted of PBMCs, obtained at follow-up. The receptor set was obtained from a female donor with early-stage non-small cell lung cancer.

This clonotype was counted at least ten times. V usage is TRBV7-2 and J usage is TRBJ2-1; no firm D call. Germline assignment: CDR1 SGHTA and CDR2 FQGNSA. Deletions cut 5 bases from V and 5 bases from J, with 7 bases between. The CDR3 runs 12 residues. CDR3 nucleotides: TGTGCCAGCAGCCCCGGCCACAATGAGCAGTTCTTC. This codes for CASSPGHNEQFF.

This clonotype was seen ten or more times. The chain uses TRBV28 and TRBJ2-5, with D perhaps being TRBD1 or TRBD2 (6 bases each). The CDR3 consists of 15 residues. The germline V and J ends were trimmed by 2 bases and 5 bases, with 15 bases remaining between them. Germline V lookup: CDR1 MDHEN, CDR2 SYDVKM. The CDR3 here is CASSLRGGRGETQYF. Written as DNA, the CDR3 is TGTGCCAGCAGTTTACGAGGGGGGCGCGGCGAGACCCAGTACTTC.

This chain connects TRBV18 to TRBJ1-1, with 11 bases lining up with TRBD1. J lost 3 bases, V lost 8 bases, and 5 bases had no gene match. This CDR3 has 14 residues. CDR1 is KGHSH and CDR2 is LQKENI in the germline V gene. The CDR3 DNA is TGTGCCAGCCAGGGACAGGGGGTTCACACTGAAGCTTTCTTT. It yields the protein CASQGQGVHTEAFF.